Shown below are 5 T cell receptor beta chains from a single sample sequenced in a study of identical twins. TCRdb re-analysed the 5' RACE reads in MiXCR, keeping a single row per CDR3 protein. The sample holds fewer than 800,000 distinct CDR3 sequences, roughly 6.6% seen once. This sample was also put to use in a study of yellow fever vaccine responses in identical twins.

The sequenced sample was PBMCs. Receptors originate from a woman aged 18-30 years in good health.

This clonotype has more than one count but fewer than ten. The chain carries TRBV18 and TRBJ2-2, with unresolved D. Germline CDR1 and CDR2: KGHSH and LQKENI. This CDR3 is built from 16 residues. V was shortened by 3 bases and J by 5 bases, with 16 bases between the two germline ends. CDR3 sequence reads: CASSPELPKRTGELFF. Here the CDR3 DNA reads TGTGCCAGCTCACCGGAGCTACCGAAAAGGACCGGGGAGCTGTTTTTT. The entire variable domain, with the rest obtained from reference TRBV18 and TRBJ2-2, is as follows: NAGVMQNPRHLVRRRGQEARLRCSPMKGHSHVYWYRQLPEEGLKFMVYLQKENIIDESGMPKERFSAEFPKEGPSILRIQQVVRGDSAAYFCASSPELPKRTGELFFGEGSRLTVL.

The rearrangement joins TRBV6-1 to TRBJ1-1; D is unresolved. The CDR3 extends over 14 amino acids. V was clipped by 7 bases and J by 3 bases, with 15 bases between them. Per germline, CDR1 MNHNS and CDR2 SASEGT. CDR3 region: CASTTGGWDTEAFF. In nucleotides, the CDR3 is TGTGCCAGCACCACGGGAGGATGGGACACTGAAGCTTTCTTT.

Many counts were recorded for this clonotype. This chain uses TRBV12-3 or TRBV12-4 with TRBJ2-1; 7 bases are shared with TRBD1. The V segment lost 5 bases and the J segment 4 bases; nucleotides outside the gene matches: 5. The CDR3 contains 14 residues. The CDR3 protein is CASSRTGIYNEQFF. CDR3 DNA: TGTGCCAGCAGTCGGACAGGAATTTACAATGAGCAGTTCTTC.

This clonotype was observed many times. The V call is TRBV7-9, the J call TRBJ2-7; 10 bases match TRBD2. V was pared by 1 base and J by 0 bases, with 3 bases of the junction left unmatched. Germline V gene lookup returns CDR1 SEHNR and CDR2 FQNEAQ (reference sequence). The CDR3 sequence is 16 residues long. The DNA for the CDR3 is TGTGCCAGCAGCTTAGTATCTAGCGGGAGCTCCTACGAGCAGTACTTC. Protein: CASSLVSSGSSYEQYF. The full variable domain, with the rest looked up from reference TRBV7-9 and TRBJ2-7, is DTGVSQNPRHKITKRGQNVTFRCDPISEHNRLYWYRQTLGQGPEFLTYFQNEAQLEKSRLLSDRFSAERPKGSFSTLEIQRTEQGDSAMYLCASSLVSSGSSYEQYFGPGTRLTVT.

This sequence joins TRBV3-1 and TRBJ2-5, with 11 bases aligning to TRBD1. CDR1 is LGHDT, CDR2 YNNKEL, per germline (reference sequence). The CDR3 is 15 amino acids. J gave up 6 bases and V 5 bases, and 8 bases lay outside the gene matches. The CDR3 DNA reads TGTGCCAGCAGCGACCGGGACAGGGGGATAAAGACCCAGTACTTC. Protein: CASSDRDRGIKTQYF.